Listed here are 28 T cell receptor beta chains from one sample, sequenced in a study of cytomegalovirus exposure and HLA in healthy donors. The PCR ran on 60 Vbeta and 13 Jbeta primers. Method: immunoSEQ multiplex PCR; TCRdb's copy keeps in-frame clones and lacks some. The sample contains 170,000 or so clones, 60% to 85% of which appear only once. The sequenced material came from PBMCs. The receptor source for this set is a woman aged 50 to 60 in good health and CMV-seropositive.

V gene TRBV28 combines with J gene TRBJ2-1; weak D call: TRBD2 (6 bases). The CDR3 has 17 residues. The V and J ends lost 4 bases and 0 bases respectively, with 16 bases between them. Germline CDR1 MDHEN, CDR2 SYDVKM. CDR3 in DNA: TGTGCCAGCAGTTCCCCCACTAGCTTCGCCTCCTACAATGAGCAGTTCTTC. This encodes CASSSPTSFASYNEQFF.

The chain employs TRBV9 and TRBJ2-7; 7 nucleotides line up with TRBD2. V shed 4 bases and J 6 bases; nucleotides not matched to a gene: 22. This CDR3 comprises 18 residues. Germline V lookup: CDR1 SGDLS, CDR2 YYNGEE. The CDR3 DNA reads as TGTGCCAGCAGCCTAGATGCCGGGGGAGGGACTACCGTACTCGAGCAGTACTTC. Translating it yields CASSLDAGGGTTVLEQYF. Combining the CDR3 with reference TRBV9 and TRBJ2-7 gives the whole variable domain DSGVTQTPKHLITATGQRVTLRCSPRSGDLSVYWYQQSLDQGLQFLIQYYNGEERAKGNILERFSAQQFPDLHSELNLSSLELGDSALYFCASSLDAGGGTTVLEQYFGPGTRLTVT.

The V gene is TRBV7-9, the J gene TRBJ1-1, with 7 bases matching TRBD1. The CDR3 covers 12 residues. In germline, CDR1 is SEHNR, CDR2 FQNEAQ (reference sequence). V gave up 6 bases and J gave up 6 bases; unmatched junction bases: 4. The CDR3: CASSFTGAEAFF. DNA for the CDR3: TGTGCCAGCAGTTTTACAGGGGCTGAAGCTTTCTTT.

The rearrangement uses TRBV19 and TRBJ2-1; 10 nucleotides align to TRBD1. Germline V lookup: CDR1 LNHDA, CDR2 SQIVND (reference sequence). The CDR3 is made up of 18 amino acids. V lost 2 bases to trimming and J lost 6 bases; unmatched junction nucleotides: 13. The CDR3 here is CASSIMSLGTGVANEQFF. The CDR3 region has the DNA TGTGCCAGTAGTATAATGTCGCTGGGGACAGGGGTTGCCAATGAGCAGTTCTTC.

The chain carries TRBV16 and TRBJ2-2, with D maybe TRBD2 (5 bases). The germline CDR1 and CDR2 sequences are KGHSY and FQNENV. Trimming removed 0 bases at V and 2 bases at J, with 13 bases between. The CDR3 loop spans 17 amino acids. The CDR3 DNA is TGTGCCAGCAGCCAATCAGGGAGAACATTCAACACCGGGGAGCTGTTTTTT. This gives the protein CASSQSGRTFNTGELFF. Full variable domain (missing parts from reference TRBV16 and TRBJ2-2): GEEVAQTPKHLVRGEGQKAKLYCAPIKGHSYVFWYQQVLKNEFKFLISFQNENVFDETGMPKERFSAKCLPNSPCSLEIQATKLEDSAVYFCASSQSGRTFNTGELFFGEGSRLTVL.

The rearrangement links TRBV7-9 to TRBJ2-2, with a possible D match to TRBD1 (5 bases). This CDR3 is 15 amino acids long. Germline loops: CDR1 SEHNR, CDR2 FQNEAQ (reference sequence). V lost 1 base to trimming and J lost 7 bases, with 13 bases between them. CDR3 coding DNA: TGTGCCAGCAGCTTAGTCATGGGGCCGGACGGGGAGCTGTTTTTT. Encoded protein: CASSLVMGPDGELFF.

The gene calls are TRBV28 and TRBJ2-6; D unresolved. Trimming took 7 bases from V and 0 from J, leaving 7 bases between them. CDR3 length: 14 residues. The germline gives CDR1 MDHEN, CDR2 SYDVKM. The CDR3 DNA reads as TGTGCCAGCAATCGGGTCTCTGGGGCCAACGTCCTGACTTTC. Translation: CASNRVSGANVLTF. Full variable domain (rest looked up from reference TRBV28 and TRBJ2-6): DVKVTQSSRYLVKRTGEKVFLECVQDMDHENMFWYRQDPGLGLRLIYFSYDVKMKEKGDIPEGYSVSREKKERFSLILESASTNQTSMYLCASNRVSGANVLTFGAGSRLTVL.

The chain carries TRBV27 and TRBJ2-5; the match to TRBD2 covers 7 bases. The V and J ends lost 7 bases and 2 bases, in that order; junction bases with no gene match: 10. The germline V gene encodes CDR1 MNHEY and CDR2 SMNVEV (reference sequence). The CDR3 loop spans 15 amino acids. The CDR3 loop reads CASTVRSGRQETQYF. The CDR3 nucleotides read TGTGCCAGCACGGTGCGTAGCGGGCGTCAAGAGACCCAGTACTTC.

V usage is TRBV27 and J usage is TRBJ1-5; possibly TRBD1 for D (6 bases). Germline loops: CDR1 MNHEY, CDR2 SMNVEV (reference sequence). CDR3 length: 14 residues. V gave up 5 bases and J gave up 3 bases, with 11 bases separating them. As DNA, the CDR3 is TGTGCCAGCAGTCGAGCAGGGGACAATCAGCCCCAGCATTTT. Its protein product is CASSRAGDNQPQHF.

The V and J genes are TRBV4-1 and TRBJ2-3; the match to TRBD1 covers 12 bases. Germline V gene lookup returns CDR1 MGHRA and CDR2 YSYEKL. J lost 4 bases, V lost 5 bases, and 16 bases had no gene match. This CDR3 contains 19 residues. Written as DNA, the CDR3 is TGCGCCAGCAGCACCAGCCCCCTTAGGGACAGGGGGCGTGCAGATACGCAGTATTTT. Amino acids: CASSTSPLRDRGRADTQYF.

The V call is TRBV19, the J call TRBJ1-2; D is unclear. The CDR3 loop spans 13 amino acids. V was shortened by 3 bases and J by 6 bases, with 11 bases between the two germline ends. Germline CDR1 and CDR2: LNHDA and SQIVND (reference sequence). The CDR3 nucleotides read TGTGCCAGTAGTATGAATCAGGATGATGGCTACACCTTC. Translating gives CASSMNQDDGYTF.

The rearrangement links TRBV7-2 to TRBJ2-1; 8 nucleotides line up with TRBD2. The germline V gene encodes CDR1 SGHTA and CDR2 FQGNSA. V shed 4 bases and J 8 bases; nucleotides not matched to a gene: 13. The CDR3 extends over 16 amino acids. The CDR3 coding sequence is TGTGCCAGCAGCTCCCTGCCCCGGGGGGGCGGAGATGAGCAGTTCTTC. Translated, it gives CASSSLPRGGGDEQFF.

The gene calls are TRBV30 and TRBJ2-1; 8 bases map to TRBD2. CDR1 GTSNPN and CDR2 SVGIG come from the germline V gene (reference sequence). The CDR3 is made up of 13 amino acids. The trim removed 1 base at V and 10 bases at J, leaving 6 bases unmatched. The CDR3 bases are TGTGCCTGGAGTGGACTAGCGCTAAGCGAGCAGTTCTTC. It codes for CAWSGLALSEQFF.

As concerns this clone: One end of the junction does not line up with germline, which may come from a read error. Other DNA sequences in this sample translate to the same CDR3. The chain uses TRBV5-1 and TRBJ1-2, with 9 nucleotides matching TRBD1. The CDR3 has 15 amino acids. Per germline, CDR1 SGHRS and CDR2 YFSETQ. CDR3 nucleotides: TGCGCCAGCAGATTGGGACAGGGAGATAACTATGGCTACACCTTC. Its protein is CASRLGQGDNYGYTF.

Only a few counts were recorded for this clone. This chain links TRBV27 with TRBJ1-2; a weak D match, TRBD1 (5 bases). Trimming took off 2 bases at V and 4 bases at J, with 11 bases between the two ends. The CDR3 is 14 amino acids. Germline V gene sequence: CDR1 MNHEY, CDR2 SMNVEV (reference sequence). CDR3 DNA: TGTGCCAGCAGTTTAAAGGCAGGGTTCTATGGCTACACCTTC. It codes for CASSLKAGFYGYTF.

This chain links TRBV19 with TRBJ2-3, with 7 bases lining up with TRBD2. V lost 5 bases and J lost 1; bases outside the gene matches: 9. Looked up from germline, CDR1 is LNHDA and CDR2 is SQIVND (reference sequence). The CDR3 extends over 16 amino acids. This CDR3 reads CASSFRLAQGTDTQYF. The CDR3 DNA reads TGTGCCAGTAGTTTCCGACTAGCCCAAGGCACAGATACGCAGTATTTT.

V and J are TRBV27 and TRBJ1-2; D not resolved. Germline V gene sequence: CDR1 MNHEY, CDR2 SMNVEV (reference sequence). The CDR3 length is 13 residues. Trimming cost V 5 bases and J 5 bases, with 12 bases left between them. CDR3 nucleotides: TGTGCCAGCAGTAGAAGAGGTAGATATGGCTACACCTTC. This encodes CASSRRGRYGYTF.

This chain links TRBV27 with TRBJ1-1; 7 nucleotides match TRBD1. CDR1 is MNHEY and CDR2 is SMNVEV in the germline V gene (reference sequence). V shed 6 bases, J shed 3 bases, and the junction held 13 bases outside the gene matches. The CDR3 has 16 amino acids. CDR3 sequence (DNA): TGTGCCAGCAGCCCGGGACAGCTAGTTTGGTACACTGAAGCTTTCTTT. This sequence encodes CASSPGQLVWYTEAFF.

This CDR3 reads CASSPAEWGVEQYF. For the CDR3, the DNA is TGTGCCAGCAGCCCCGCGGAGTGGGGGGTCGAGCAGTACTTC. The chain carries TRBV9 and TRBJ2-7, with a tentative D call TRBD2 (6 bases). Per germline, CDR1 SGDLS and CDR2 YYNGEE. V was clipped by 4 bases and J by 6 bases, with 17 bases between them. The CDR3 sequence is 14 residues long.

The chain links TRBV28 to TRBJ2-3, with TRBD2 matching over 7 bases. V trimming: 7 bases; J trimming: 2 bases; junction bases outside the gene matches: 12. The CDR3 sequence is 16 residues long. Germline-derived CDR1 and CDR2 are MDHEN and SYDVKM. The chain's CDR3 is CASTKGLAVDTDTQYF. In DNA form, the CDR3 reads TGTGCCAGCACGAAGGGGCTAGCGGTCGACACAGATACGCAGTATTTT. Full variable domain (rest looked up from reference TRBV28 and TRBJ2-3): DVKVTQSSRYLVKRTGEKVFLECVQDMDHENMFWYRQDPGLGLRLIYFSYDVKMKEKGDIPEGYSVSREKKERFSLILESASTNQTSMYLCASTKGLAVDTDTQYFGPGTRLTVL.

The J gene is TRBJ1-1, the V gene TRBV9, with 7 bases matching TRBD1. CDR1 and CDR2 (germline): SGDLS, YYNGEE. V lost 2 bases and J lost 0; bases outside the gene matches: 4. The CDR3 has 15 amino acids. The CDR3 nucleotides read TGTGCCAGCAGCGTCCAGGGGGAAATGAACACTGAAGCTTTCTTT. This gives the protein CASSVQGEMNTEAFF.

Many counts were recorded for this clone. The chain uses TRBV13 and TRBJ2-1, with 8 bases fitting TRBD2. This CDR3 spans 16 amino acids. Trimming cost V 7 bases and J 4 bases; bases outside gene matches: 12. Per the germline V gene, CDR1 is PRHDT and CDR2 is FYEKMQ (reference sequence). The CDR3 loop reads CASTRSGGEMYNEQFF. DNA for the CDR3: TGTGCCAGCACCCGATCGGGGGGGGAGATGTACAATGAGCAGTTCTTC.

There are a few counts of this clone. This CDR3 is CASSFLQGSSYNEQFF. The CDR3 bases are TGTGCCAGCAGTTTCCTCCAGGGAAGCTCCTACAATGAGCAGTTCTTC. The rearrangement links TRBV27 to TRBJ2-1; the D gene is possibly TRBD1 (5 bases). Germline CDR1 is MNHEY and CDR2 is SMNVEV (reference sequence). The CDR3 loop spans 16 amino acids. V lost 3 bases and J lost 0, with 12 bases in between.

This chain joins TRBV7-2 and TRBJ2-7, with TRBD2 identical over 15 bases. The CDR3 has 18 amino acids. Per the germline V gene, CDR1 is SGHTA and CDR2 is FQGNSA. The V segment lost 5 bases and the J segment 0 bases; nucleotides outside the gene matches: 8. This chain's CDR3 is CASSPGLAGGPSSYEQYF. In DNA, the CDR3 is TGTGCCAGCAGCCCAGGACTAGCGGGAGGGCCGAGCTCCTACGAGCAGTACTTC.

The chain employs TRBV9 and TRBJ1-4; the match to TRBD1 covers 9 bases. V gave up 4 bases and J gave up 7 bases; unmatched junction bases: 8. Germline loops: CDR1 SGDLS, CDR2 YYNGEE. CDR3 length: 15 residues. This CDR3 is CASSTRTGEGEKLFF. The CDR3, as DNA: TGTGCCAGCAGCACCCGGACAGGGGAGGGTGAAAAACTGTTTTTT.

DNA for the CDR3: TGTGCCAGCAGCCCCGCCCGGTACGAGGCTTTCTTT. Translation: CASSPARYEAFF. This rearrangement joins TRBV7-2 to TRBJ1-1; D is unresolved. Looked up from germline, CDR1 is SGHTA and CDR2 is FQGNSA. The CDR3 spans 12 residues. The ends were cut back, 5 bases at V and 11 bases at J, with 15 bases in the middle.

The table lists this clone with a few counts. The chain joins TRBV10-3 to TRBJ2-3, with 13 bases identical to TRBD2. J was trimmed by 1 base and V by 8 bases; bases with no gene match: 6. The V gene's germline CDR1 is ENHRY and CDR2 SYGVKD. This CDR3 comprises 16 residues. The CDR3 DNA follows: TGTGCCATCGCCGGGACTAGCGGGACCCGCACAGATACGCAGTATTTT. Its translation: CAIAGTSGTRTDTQYF.

This clone was counted a few times. V gene TRBV5-1 combines with J gene TRBJ2-2; possibly TRBD1 for D (6 bases). V lost 0 bases to trimming and J lost 0 bases, with 9 bases between them. Germline V gene lookup returns CDR1 SGHRS and CDR2 YFSETQ. The CDR3 has 16 amino acids. The DNA of the CDR3 is TGCGCCAGCAGCTTGGAGGGGGTCCCGAACACCGGGGAGCTGTTTTTT. This codes for CASSLEGVPNTGELFF. The variable domain in full, with the rest retrieved from reference TRBV5-1 and TRBJ2-2, is KAGVTQTPRYLIKTRGQQVTLSCSPISGHRSVSWYQQTPGQGLQFLFEYFSETQRNKGNFPGRFSGRQFSNSRSEMNVSTLELGDSALYLCASSLEGVPNTGELFFGEGSRLTVL.